The following is a T cell receptor beta chain sequence with its context. Its specific antigen is unknown. There are no base qualities to consult, and no much larger clone falls within one base. This sample stems from a study of T cell responses to AZD1222 COVID-19 vaccine (dated by TCRdb to the early 2020s). About the investigation overall: A total of approximately 240 trial participants underwent TCR sequencing, of whom 200 to 220 received two doses of AZD1222 and some 25 received two doses of the MenACWY control vaccine. Enrollment into the trials was organized by age into subgroups of 18-55, 56-69 and 70-plus years, and those subgroups contained roughly 140, 27 and 60 TCR-sequenced participants, respectively.

Compared with germline, V lacks 7 bases and J lacks 0 bases; bases without a gene match: 8. From the cysteine up to the phenylalanine, the CDR3 has a length of 16 residues. The DNA shown is the 48-base CDR3, in frame from base 1. From a lookup of the germline V gene (reference sequence), CDR1 and CDR2 are SEHNR and FQNEAQ. The CDR3 regions of human TCRbeta chains were analyzed by immunosequencing. The original methods were these. TCRs in the repertoires were compared against a reference library of SARS-CoV-2-specific TCRs that had been generated with the MIRA antigen-specificity platform. Breadth was defined as the fraction of unique TCRs that were SARS-CoV-2-associated, and depth was defined as the fraction of total T cells that were SARS-CoV-2-associated. Using the MIRA data, each spike-specific TCR was mapped to the spike region that the TCR reacts to and placed in a CD4 or CD8 class. Log10-transformed breadth and depth values were compared by one-way ANOVA with Sidak's multiple comparisons tests. This is the immuneACCESS table as TCRdb keeps it, with only in-frame sequences that have V and J called. A part of the clones is gone; compared with another copy, unresolved V genes explain less than half, and the rest is unexplained. V and J calls and clone size follow that table, whereas D and trimming were derived from the DNA. The sample yields about 81,000 clones; just over 90% were counted once. Approximately 5% of the sample is taken by the ten largest.

Broad study findings and their caveats: The whole spike protein was spanned by vaccine-associated CD4 TCRs, and dominant responses were seen in regions 160-218 and 743-854. In the small 56-69-year group, the increase in depth fell short of significance, most likely because of low power. Nearly half of unique spike-specific TCRs reportedly recognized epitopes outside regions mutated in the B.1.351 and B.1.1.7 variants. Conclusions about previously exposed vaccinees are limited, since just five or six AZD1222 recipients were seropositive for SARS-CoV-2 at baseline. Because no day 14 peak-response samples were available, repertoires were characterized only after the peak T cell response. After two AZD1222 doses, both the breadth and the depth of spike-specific TCRs were significantly higher than at day 0 and than in MenACWY recipients. Most participants were white British and females outnumbered males, and the authors suggested that clonal diversity may have been underestimated.

The sample's time point label is to be understood as: about 28 days (+/-7) after the second vaccine dose. AZD1222 recipients whose second dose came at about 4 weeks and those whose second dose came at about 12 weeks were combined into one group, since spike-specific TCR depth and breadth did not differ between the two schedules. Vaccinee samples were obtained from the UK trials COV001 and COV002, which included a single-blind randomized controlled phase 2/3 trial of AZD1222 (ChAdOx1 nCoV-19) in healthy adults. For TCRbeta chain sequencing, PBMC samples were collected from trial participants at day 0 and at day 28 after the second dose.

The sample here was peripheral blood, taken 28 days after the second AZD1222 dose. Recombination joined TRBV7-9 with TRBJ2-1; 8 bases in the middle match TRBD2. The receptor was derived from an adult who received the AZD1222 COVID-19 vaccine. The CDR3 sequence is CASTSLGGVSYNEQFF. The DNA sequence is given as TGTGCCAGCACCTCCCTCGGGGGGGTCTCCTACAATGAGCAGTTCTTC.